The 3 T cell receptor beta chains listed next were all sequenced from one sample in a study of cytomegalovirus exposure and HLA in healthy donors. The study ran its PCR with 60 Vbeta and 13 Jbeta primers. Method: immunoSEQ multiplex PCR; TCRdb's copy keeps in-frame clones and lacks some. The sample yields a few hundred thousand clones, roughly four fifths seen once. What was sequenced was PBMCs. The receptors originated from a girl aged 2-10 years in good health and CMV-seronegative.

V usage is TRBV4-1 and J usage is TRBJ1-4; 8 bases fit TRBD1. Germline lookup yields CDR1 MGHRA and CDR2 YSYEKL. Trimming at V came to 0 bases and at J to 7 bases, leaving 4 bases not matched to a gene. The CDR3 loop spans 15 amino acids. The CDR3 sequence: CASSQDQGAREKLFF. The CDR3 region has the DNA TGCGCCAGCAGCCAAGATCAGGGGGCGCGTGAAAAACTGTTTTTT.

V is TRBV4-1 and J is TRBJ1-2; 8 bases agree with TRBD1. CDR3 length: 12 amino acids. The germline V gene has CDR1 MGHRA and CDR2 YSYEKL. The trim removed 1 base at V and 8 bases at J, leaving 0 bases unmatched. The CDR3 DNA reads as TGCGCCAGCAGCCAAGCAGGGGGCGGCTACACCTTC. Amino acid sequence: CASSQAGGGYTF.

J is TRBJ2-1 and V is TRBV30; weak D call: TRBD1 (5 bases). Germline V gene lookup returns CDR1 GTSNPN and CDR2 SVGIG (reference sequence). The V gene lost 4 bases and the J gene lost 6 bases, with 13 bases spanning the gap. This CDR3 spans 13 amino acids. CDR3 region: CAWKNRRSNEQFF. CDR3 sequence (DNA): TGTGCCTGGAAGAACAGGCGGAGCAATGAGCAGTTCTTC.